The T cell receptor (beta chain) under discussion was sequenced for a study of memory CD4+ T cells and cytomegalovirus serostatus. Findings and caveats of the study: About 40% of the 164 known CMV-associated TCRbeta sequences appeared in CD4+ memory.

CDR3 length: 14 residues. Trimming left V 1 base short and J 1 base short, with 5 bases between. Germline V gene lookup returns CDR1 SGHRS and CDR2 YFSETQ. As to this clone: Its antigen is not known.

The sort gate was single viable CD3+CD4+CD8-CD45RO+ cells for memory CD4+ T cells. The repertoire was sequenced with immunoSEQ multiplex PCR; TCRdb's copy has only in-frame clones and lacks some. The sample includes just under 65,000 clones, more than 70% seen only once; the top ten take 0.88%. V usage is TRBV5-1 and J usage is TRBJ2-2; the D gene is possibly TRBD1 (5 bases). The sequenced sample was memory CD4+ T cells from blood. The sequence was obtained from an adult in good health and CMV-seronegative. The CDR3 DNA sequence: TGCGCCAGCAGCTTGCAGGGGAACACCGGGGAGCTGTTTTTT. Protein product: CASSLQGNTGELFF. The complete variable domain, with remaining parts taken from reference TRBV5-1 and TRBJ2-2, reads KAGVTQTPRYLIKTRGQQVTLSCSPISGHRSVSWYQQTPGQGLQFLFEYFSETQRNKGNFPGRFSGRQFSNSRSEMNVSTLELGDSALYLCASSLQGNTGELFFGEGSRLTVL.